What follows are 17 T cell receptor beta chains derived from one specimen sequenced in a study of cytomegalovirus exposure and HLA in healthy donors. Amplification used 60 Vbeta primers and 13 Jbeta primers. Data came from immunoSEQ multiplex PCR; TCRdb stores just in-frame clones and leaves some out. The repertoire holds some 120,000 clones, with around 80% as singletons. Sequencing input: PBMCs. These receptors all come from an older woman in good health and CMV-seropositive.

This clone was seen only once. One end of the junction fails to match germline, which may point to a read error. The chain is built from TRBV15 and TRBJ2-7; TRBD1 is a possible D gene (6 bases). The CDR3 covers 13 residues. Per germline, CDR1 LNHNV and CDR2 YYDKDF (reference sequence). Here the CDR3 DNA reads TGTGCCACCAGCCGAAGACCGGGACACCCAAGGGGCTTC. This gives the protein CATSRRPGHPRGF.

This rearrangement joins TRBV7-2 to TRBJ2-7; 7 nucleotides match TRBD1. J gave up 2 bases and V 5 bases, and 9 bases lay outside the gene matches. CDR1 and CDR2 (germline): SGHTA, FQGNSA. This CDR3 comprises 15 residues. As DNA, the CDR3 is TGTGCCAGCAGCAGAACGACAGGGCTTCCCTACGAGCAGTACTTC. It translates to CASSRTTGLPYEQYF.

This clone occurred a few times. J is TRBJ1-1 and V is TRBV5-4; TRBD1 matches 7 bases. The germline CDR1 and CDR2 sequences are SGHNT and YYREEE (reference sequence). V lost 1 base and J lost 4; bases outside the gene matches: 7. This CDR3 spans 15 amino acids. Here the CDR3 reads CASSLSGGFGTEAFF. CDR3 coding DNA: TGTGCCAGCAGCTTGTCAGGGGGGTTTGGCACTGAAGCTTTCTTT.

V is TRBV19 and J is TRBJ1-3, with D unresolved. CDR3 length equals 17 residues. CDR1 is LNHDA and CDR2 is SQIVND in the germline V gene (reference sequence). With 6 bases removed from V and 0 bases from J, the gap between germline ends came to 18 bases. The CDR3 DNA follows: TGTGCCAGTAGAGGAACCCCGGGGAGGTACTCTGGAAACACCATATATTTT. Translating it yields CASRGTPGRYSGNTIYF. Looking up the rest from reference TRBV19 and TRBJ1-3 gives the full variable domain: DGGITQSPKYLFRKEGQNVTLSCEQNLNHDAMYWYRQDPGQGLRLIYYSQIVNDFQKGDIAEGYSVSREKKESFPLTVTSAQKNPTAFYLCASRGTPGRYSGNTIYFGEGSWLTVV.

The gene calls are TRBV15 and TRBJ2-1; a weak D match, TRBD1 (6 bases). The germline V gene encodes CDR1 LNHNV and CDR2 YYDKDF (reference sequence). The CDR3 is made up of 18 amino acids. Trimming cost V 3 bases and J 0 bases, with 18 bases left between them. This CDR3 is CATSRAGAATGSYNEQFF. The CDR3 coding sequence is TGTGCCACCAGCAGGGCAGGGGCAGCGACGGGCTCCTACAATGAGCAGTTCTTC.

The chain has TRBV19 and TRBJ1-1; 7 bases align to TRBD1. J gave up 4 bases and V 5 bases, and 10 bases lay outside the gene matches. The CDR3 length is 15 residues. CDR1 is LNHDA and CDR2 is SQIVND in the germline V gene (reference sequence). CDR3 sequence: CASSEGDRMSTEAFF. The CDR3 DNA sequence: TGTGCCAGTAGTGAGGGGGACAGAATGAGCACTGAAGCTTTCTTT. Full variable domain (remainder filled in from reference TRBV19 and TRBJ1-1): DGGITQSPKYLFRKEGQNVTLSCEQNLNHDAMYWYRQDPGQGLRLIYYSQIVNDFQKGDIAEGYSVSREKKESFPLTVTSAQKNPTAFYLCASSEGDRMSTEAFFGQGTRLTVV.

CDR3 amino acids: CASRAQMTSGIYEQYF. CDR3 bases: TGTGCCAGTAGAGCCCAGATGACTAGCGGGATATACGAGCAGTACTTC. The chain is built from TRBV19 and TRBJ2-7; the match to TRBD2 covers 11 bases. CDR3 size: 16 residues. Germline CDR1 is LNHDA and CDR2 is SQIVND (reference sequence). V lost 6 bases to trimming and J lost 4 bases; unmatched junction nucleotides: 11. The full variable domain, in which reference TRBV19 and TRBJ2-7 provide the parts outside the CDR3, is DGGITQSPKYLFRKEGQNVTLSCEQNLNHDAMYWYRQDPGQGLRLIYYSQIVNDFQKGDIAEGYSVSREKKESFPLTVTSAQKNPTAFYLCASRAQMTSGIYEQYFGPGTRLTVT.

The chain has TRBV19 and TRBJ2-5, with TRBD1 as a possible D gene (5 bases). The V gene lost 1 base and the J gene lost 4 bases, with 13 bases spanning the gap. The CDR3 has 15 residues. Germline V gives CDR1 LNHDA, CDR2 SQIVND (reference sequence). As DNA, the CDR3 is TGTGCCAGTAGTATAGGCCCCCAAAGGGGAGAGACCCAGTACTTC. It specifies CASSIGPQRGETQYF.

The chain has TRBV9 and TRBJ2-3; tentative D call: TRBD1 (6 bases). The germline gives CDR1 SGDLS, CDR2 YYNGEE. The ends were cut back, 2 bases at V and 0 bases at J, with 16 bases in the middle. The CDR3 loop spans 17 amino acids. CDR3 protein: CASSVRATGKSTDTQYF. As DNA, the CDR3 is TGTGCCAGCAGCGTCCGAGCTACAGGGAAAAGCACAGATACGCAGTATTTT.

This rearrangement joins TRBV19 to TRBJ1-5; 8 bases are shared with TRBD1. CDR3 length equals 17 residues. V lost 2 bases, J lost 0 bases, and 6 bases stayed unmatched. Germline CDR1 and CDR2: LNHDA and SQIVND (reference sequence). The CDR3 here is CASSILGTGNSNQPQHF. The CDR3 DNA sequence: TGTGCCAGTAGTATACTCGGGACAGGCAATAGCAATCAGCCCCAGCATTTT.

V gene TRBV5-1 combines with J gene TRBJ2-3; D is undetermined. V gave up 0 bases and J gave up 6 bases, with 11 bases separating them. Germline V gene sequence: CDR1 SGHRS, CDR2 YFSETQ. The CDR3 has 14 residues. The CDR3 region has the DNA TGCGCCAGCAGCTTGGGAGGTAGCAGTGATACGCAGTATTTT. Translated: CASSLGGSSDTQYF.

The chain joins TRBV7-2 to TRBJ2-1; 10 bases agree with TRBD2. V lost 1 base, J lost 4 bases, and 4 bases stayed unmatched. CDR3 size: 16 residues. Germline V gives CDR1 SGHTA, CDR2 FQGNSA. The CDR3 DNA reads TGTGCCAGCAGCTTAGTAACTAGCGGGGTTTACAATGAGCAGTTCTTC. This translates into CASSLVTSGVYNEQFF.

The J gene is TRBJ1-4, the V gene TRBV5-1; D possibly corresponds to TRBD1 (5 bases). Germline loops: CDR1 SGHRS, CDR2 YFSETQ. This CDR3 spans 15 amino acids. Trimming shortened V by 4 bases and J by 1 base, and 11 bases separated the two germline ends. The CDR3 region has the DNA TGCGCCAGCAGCCCGTTGGGGGGAACTAATGAAAAACTGTTTTTT. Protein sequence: CASSPLGGTNEKLFF.

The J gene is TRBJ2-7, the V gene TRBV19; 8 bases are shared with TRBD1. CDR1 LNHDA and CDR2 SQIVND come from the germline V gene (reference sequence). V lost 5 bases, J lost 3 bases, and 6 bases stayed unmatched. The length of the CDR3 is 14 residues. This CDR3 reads CASSASGGFYEQYF. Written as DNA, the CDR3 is TGTGCCAGTAGTGCTTCAGGGGGCTTCTACGAGCAGTACTTC. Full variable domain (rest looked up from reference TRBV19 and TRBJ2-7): DGGITQSPKYLFRKEGQNVTLSCEQNLNHDAMYWYRQDPGQGLRLIYYSQIVNDFQKGDIAEGYSVSREKKESFPLTVTSAQKNPTAFYLCASSASGGFYEQYFGPGTRLTVT.

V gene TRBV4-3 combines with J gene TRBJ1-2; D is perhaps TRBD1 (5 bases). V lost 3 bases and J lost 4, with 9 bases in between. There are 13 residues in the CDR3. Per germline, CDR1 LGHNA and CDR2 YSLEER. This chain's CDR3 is CASSHRRGYGYTF. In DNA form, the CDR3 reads TGCGCCAGCAGCCACAGGAGGGGCTATGGCTACACCTTC.

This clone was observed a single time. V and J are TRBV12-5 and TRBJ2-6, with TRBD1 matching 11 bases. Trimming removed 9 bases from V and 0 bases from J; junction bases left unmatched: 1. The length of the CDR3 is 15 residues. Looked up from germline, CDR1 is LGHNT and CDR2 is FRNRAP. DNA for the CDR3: TGTGCTAGGGGACAGGGGGACTCTGGGGCCAACGTCCTGACTTTC. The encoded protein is CARGQGDSGANVLTF. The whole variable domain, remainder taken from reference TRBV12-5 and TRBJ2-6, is DARVTQTPRHKVTEMGQEVTMRCQPILGHNTVFWYRQTMMQGLELLAYFRNRAPLDDSGMPKDRFSAEMPDATLATLKIQPSEPRDSAVYFCARGQGDSGANVLTFGAGSRLTVL.

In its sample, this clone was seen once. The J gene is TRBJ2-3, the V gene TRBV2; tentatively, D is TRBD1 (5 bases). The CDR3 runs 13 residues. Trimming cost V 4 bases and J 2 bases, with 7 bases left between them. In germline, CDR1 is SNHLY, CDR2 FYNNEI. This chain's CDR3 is CASSGQFTDTQYF. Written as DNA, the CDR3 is TGTGCCAGCAGTGGACAGTTCACAGATACGCAGTATTTT.